The 27 T cell receptor beta chains listed next were all sequenced from one sample in a study of T cells in Graves' hyperthyroidism and ophthalmopathy. Amplification of TCR beta CDR3 regions used RNA as the template. The HTBI set primed first-round TCR CDR3 RT-PCR. One entry per CDR3 protein results from TCRdb running MiXCR on the multiplex PCR reads. This table holds roughly 580,000 distinct CDR3 sequences, 46% found once. Specimen: peripheral blood or thyroid tissue (not recorded which). All receptors derive from a woman between 18 and 29 years old with Graves' hyperthyroidism.

This clonotype was detected a few times. The J gene is TRBJ1-1, the V gene TRBV3-1; D not resolved. The V gene's germline CDR1 is LGHDT and CDR2 YNNKEL (reference sequence). The CDR3 is 13 residues long. V was cut by 1 base and J by 7 bases, with 10 bases left in between. The CDR3 spells CASSQALKYEAFF. The CDR3 DNA is TGTGCCAGCAGCCAAGCATTGAAGTATGAAGCTTTCTTT.

This clonotype was counted between two and nine times. The DNA for the CDR3 is TGTGCCAGCAGCCAAGGTACTTATAGCAATCAGCCCCAGCATTTT. It yields the protein CASSQGTYSNQPQHF. The chain uses TRBV14 and TRBJ1-5; D not certain. V was trimmed by 1 base and J by 0 bases, leaving 7 bases between them. Germline V gene data show CDR1 as SGHDN and CDR2 as FVKESK. The CDR3 spans 15 residues.

This clonotype turned up a few times. The rearrangement uses TRBV7-2 and TRBJ1-2; TRBD1 matches at 7 bases. Germline V gene sequence: CDR1 SGHTA, CDR2 FQGNSA. The V gene end was trimmed by 5 bases and the J gene end by 2 bases; junction bases not matched to a gene: 11. The CDR3 length is 16 residues. The chain's CDR3 is CASSPRGGARNYGYTF. DNA for the CDR3: TGTGCCAGCAGCCCTAGAGGGGGCGCGCGGAACTATGGCTACACCTTC. Complete variable domain (other parts from reference TRBV7-2 and TRBJ1-2): GAGVSQSPSNKVTEKGKDVELRCDPISGHTALYWYRQSLGQGLEFLIYFQGNSAPDKSGLPSDRFSAERTGGSVSTLTIQRTQQEDSAVYLCASSPRGGARNYGYTFGSGTRLTVV.

This chain joins TRBV7-9 and TRBJ2-7, with D perhaps matching TRBD1 or TRBD2 (5 bases each). The CDR3 spans 14 residues. V was pared by 5 bases and J by 3 bases, with 14 bases between. Germline lookup yields CDR1 SEHNR and CDR2 FQNEAQ (reference sequence). CDR3 nucleotide sequence: TGTGCCAGCAGCCCCCGGGACGGGTACTACGAGCAGTACTTC. Translating gives CASSPRDGYYEQYF.

This clonotype was detected a few times. This chain links TRBV7-2 with TRBJ1-4; D remains ambiguous. V lost 5 bases, J lost 7 bases, and 14 bases lay in between. Germline CDR1 and CDR2: SGHTA and FQGNSA. The CDR3 spans 14 residues. CDR3 nucleotide sequence: TGTGCCAGCAGCCACCGGTGGGGAACTGAAAAACTGTTTTTT. It encodes CASSHRWGTEKLFF.

As concerns this clonotype: Its ends do not fully match the called genes, so a read error is possible. The chain recombines TRBV25-1 with TRBJ1-2; 8 bases map to TRBD1. Per germline, CDR1 MGHDK and CDR2 SYGVNS. The CDR3 totals 15 residues. For the CDR3, the DNA is TGTGCCTGCAGTGCTGCACATCAGGGGGCGCGCGGCTACACCTTC. Protein sequence: CACSAAHQGARGYTF.

The chain uses TRBV15 and TRBJ2-7; TRBD2 matches at 7 bases. Germline V gene lookup returns CDR1 LNHNV and CDR2 YYDKDF (reference sequence). CDR3 length: 15 residues. Trimming took 3 bases from V and 4 from J; bases not matched to a gene: 9. CDR3 amino acids: CATSSLAGVDYEQYF. The CDR3 coding sequence is TGTGCCACCAGCAGCTTGGCGGGAGTAGATTACGAGCAGTACTTC.

As regards this clonotype: A read error may account for a junction end that differs from germline. V gene TRBV6-5 combines with J gene TRBJ2-7; 12 bases map to TRBD2. The CDR3 length is 15 residues. CDR1 and CDR2 from the germline V gene are MNHEY and SVGAGI. The CDR3 sequence is CAISYFGLAGYEQYF. As DNA, the CDR3 is TGTGCCATCAGTTACTTCGGACTAGCGGGATACGAGCAGTACTTC.

The chain recombines TRBV29-1 with TRBJ2-5; D is possibly TRBD2 (5 bases). The germline V gene encodes CDR1 SQVTM and CDR2 ANQGSEA. The CDR3 runs 14 residues. V lost 3 bases, J lost 5 bases, and 16 bases lay in between. Here the CDR3 DNA reads TGCAGCGTTGAGACTCGCGGAACGGGGGAGACCCAGTACTTC. As protein: CSVETRGTGETQYF.

V usage is TRBV7-4 and J usage is TRBJ1-4, with D perhaps matching TRBD1 (5 bases). The CDR3 length is 15 residues. Trimming shortened V by 2 bases and J by 7 bases, and 14 bases separated the two germline ends. CDR1 and CDR2 from the germline V gene are SGHVT and SQSDAQ. This CDR3 reads CASSLFRGDGEKLFF. The CDR3 bases are TGTGCCAGCAGCTTATTTAGGGGCGACGGTGAAAAACTGTTTTTT.

Many counts were recorded for this clonotype. The rearrangement uses TRBV29-1 and TRBJ1-1; D is perhaps TRBD1 (5 bases). The CDR3 is 10 residues long. With 3 bases removed from V and 9 bases from J, the gap between germline ends came to 8 bases. Germline CDR1 reads SQVTM; CDR2 reads ANQGSEA. CDR3 DNA: TGCAGCGTTGACGAGGGGAAAGCTTTCTTT. Amino acids: CSVDEGKAFF.

The rearrangement uses TRBV12-3 or TRBV12-4 and TRBJ1-1; D is unclear. The V end was cut by 6 bases, the J end by 0 bases, with 11 bases between. The CDR3 totals 14 residues. CDR3 sequence: CASSPVSVNTEAFF. DNA for the CDR3: TGTGCCAGCAGCCCCGTTTCCGTGAACACTGAAGCTTTCTTT.

This clonotype has a count of ten or more. The chain combines TRBV24-1 with TRBJ2-7, with 10 positions matching TRBD2. The CDR3 is 15 residues long. The V and J ends lost 4 bases and 6 bases, in that order; junction bases with no gene match: 8. Germline-derived CDR1 and CDR2 are KGHDR and SFDVKD. For the CDR3, the DNA is TGTGCCACCAGTGACCCGGGACTAGCGAATGGCGAGCAGTACTTC. This translates into CATSDPGLANGEQYF.

Many counts were recorded for this clonotype. This chain connects TRBV2 to TRBJ1-2, with 7 bases matching TRBD1. The CDR3 length is 14 residues. V lost 6 bases to trimming and J lost 2 bases; unmatched junction nucleotides: 6. Germline lookup yields CDR1 SNHLY and CDR2 FYNNEI. The CDR3 DNA sequence: TGTGCCAGCAGAAACAGGGGAATCAACTATGGCTACACCTTC. It translates to CASRNRGINYGYTF. The whole variable domain, filled in from reference TRBV2 and TRBJ1-2, reads EPEVTQTPSHQVTQMGQEVILRCVPISNHLYFYWYRQILGQKVEFLVSFYNNEISEKSEIFDDQFSVERPDGSNFTLKIRSTKLEDSAMYFCASRNRGINYGYTFGSGTRLTVV.

The CDR3: CSARGGASYEQYF. In nucleotides, the CDR3 is TGCAGTGCTAGGGGTGGGGCTAGCTACGAGCAGTACTTC. J is TRBJ2-7 and V is TRBV20-1; D is perhaps TRBD1 (5 bases). Germline V gene sequence: CDR1 DFQATT, CDR2 SNEGSKA (reference sequence). The CDR3 contains 13 residues. V was shortened by 3 bases and J by 3 bases, with 12 bases between the two germline ends.

The chain links TRBV20-1 to TRBJ2-7; 10 bases match TRBD1. Losses at the gene ends were 6 bases for V and 5 bases for J; bases not matched to a gene: 10. There are 14 residues in the CDR3. Germline loops: CDR1 DFQATT, CDR2 SNEGSKA (reference sequence). The CDR3 nucleotides read TGCAGTGCAGACCGGGACAGGGGAGGTGACGAGCAGTACTTC. Translating gives CSADRDRGGDEQYF.

This clonotype has ten or more counts. This chain's CDR3 is CASSLLGADDLHEQYF. Here the CDR3 DNA reads TGTGCCAGCAGCTTACTTGGGGCAGACGATTTGCACGAGCAGTACTTC. The chain recombines TRBV7-9 with TRBJ2-7, with a possible D match to TRBD1 (5 bases). The V and J ends lost 2 bases and 5 bases respectively, with 19 bases between them. Germline V CDR1 and CDR2: SEHNR, FQNEAQ (reference sequence). The CDR3 totals 16 residues.

In its sample, this clonotype was seen a few times. The chain has TRBV19 and TRBJ1-2, with D hard to call. Per germline, CDR1 LNHDA and CDR2 SQIVND (reference sequence). V dropped 3 bases and J dropped 3 bases, with 11 bases sitting between them. The CDR3 totals 14 residues. The CDR3 bases are TGTGCCAGTAGTATGGAGGGAGGATACTATGGCTACACCTTC. This codes for CASSMEGGYYGYTF.

The rearrangement links TRBV29-1 to TRBJ2-5; 16 bases match TRBD2. This CDR3 has 15 residues. V was pared by 6 bases and J by 5 bases, with 6 bases of the junction left unmatched. CDR1 is SQVTM and CDR2 is ANQGSEA in the germline V gene. CDR3 nucleotides: TGCAGCGTCGGCGGGACTAGCGGGAGGGGGGAGACCCAGTACTTC. Encoded protein: CSVGGTSGRGETQYF.

V is TRBV11-1 and J is TRBJ2-7, with 10 bases that match TRBD1. The germline gives CDR1 SGHAT, CDR2 FQDESV (reference sequence). The CDR3 covers 15 residues. Germline trimming cut 5 bases from V and 4 bases from J; bases unmatched to any gene: 8. The DNA of the CDR3 is TGTGCCAGCAGCCAGGCGGGGACAGGGGCATACGAGCAGTACTTC. It codes for CASSQAGTGAYEQYF.

This chain links TRBV7-2 with TRBJ1-5; 7 bases are shared with TRBD1. Per the germline V gene, CDR1 is SGHTA and CDR2 is FQGNSA. V shed 5 bases, J shed 0 bases, and the junction held 10 bases outside the gene matches. The CDR3 is 17 amino acids. CDR3 DNA: TGTGCCAGCAGCCAAGATAGGACAGGTTATAGCAATCAGCCCCAGCATTTT. It encodes CASSQDRTGYSNQPQHF. Supplemented by reference TRBV7-2 and TRBJ1-5, the full variable domain reads GAGVSQSPSNKVTEKGKDVELRCDPISGHTALYWYRQSLGQGLEFLIYFQGNSAPDKSGLPSDRFSAERTGGSVSTLTIQRTQQEDSAVYLCASSQDRTGYSNQPQHFGDGTRLSIL.

This clonotype was found once. The rearrangement links TRBV7-6 to TRBJ2-7; 9 bases fit TRBD2. V lost 8 bases, J lost 3 bases, and 14 bases stayed unmatched. The CDR3 consists of 16 residues. Germline V gene lookup returns CDR1 SGHVS and CDR2 FNYEAQ. The CDR3 protein is CASSPDLASGIYEQYF. The CDR3 DNA sequence: TGTGCCAGCTCACCAGACTTGGCTAGCGGGATCTACGAGCAGTACTTC.

This rearrangement joins TRBV2 to TRBJ1-2; tentatively, D is TRBD1 (6 bases). This CDR3 spans 15 amino acids. With 3 bases removed from V and 2 bases from J, the gap between germline ends came to 13 bases. Germline CDR1 is SNHLY and CDR2 is FYNNEI. The CDR3 spells CASSEGWGANYGYTF. The CDR3 DNA is TGTGCCAGCAGTGAGGGGTGGGGGGCGAACTATGGCTACACCTTC.

J is TRBJ1-6 and V is TRBV25-1; maybe TRBD1 (5 bases). With 7 bases removed from V and 7 bases from J, the gap between germline ends came to 8 bases. This CDR3 is 12 amino acids long. Germline V gene sequence: CDR1 MGHDK, CDR2 SYGVNS. The CDR3 bases are TGTGCCAGCAATGGGACCAATTCACCCCTCCACTTT. Encoded protein: CASNGTNSPLHF.

The chain employs TRBV7-8 and TRBJ2-7; 14 bases agree with TRBD2. Germline V gives CDR1 SGHVS, CDR2 FQNEAQ. This CDR3 region has 17 residues. The junction had 10 bases not matched to a gene; V was cut back by 5 bases and J by 4 bases. The CDR3 loop reads CASSDATSGRAEYEQYF. CDR3 coding DNA: TGTGCCAGCAGCGACGCGACTAGCGGGAGGGCCGAATACGAGCAGTACTTC.

This clonotype was counted ten times or more. The chain recombines TRBV24-1 with TRBJ2-5, with 9 nucleotides matching TRBD1. V shed 9 bases and J 1 base; nucleotides not matched to a gene: 11. CDR1 and CDR2 from the germline V gene are KGHDR and SFDVKD. The CDR3 is 16 amino acids. In DNA form, the CDR3 reads TGTGCCACCGGGGACAGGGACCCCGCGGTCCAAGAGACCCAGTACTTC. Protein sequence: CATGDRDPAVQETQYF.

The chain employs TRBV6-5 and TRBJ1-4; no definite D call. Per germline, CDR1 MNHEY and CDR2 SVGAGI. V lost 6 bases, J lost 7 bases, and 12 bases lay in between. The CDR3 is made up of 13 amino acids. This chain's CDR3 is CASRRAGGEKLFF. The CDR3, as DNA: TGTGCCAGCAGAAGGGCCGGTGGTGAAAAACTGTTTTTT.